Below are 12 T cell receptor beta chains sequenced from a single sample in a study of T cell responses to AZD1222 COVID-19 vaccine. This table comes from immunoSEQ multiplex PCR, and its TCRdb copy is limited to in-frame clones, with some not included. This sample has 100,000 to 120,000 clones; 70% to 90% occur once, and the top ten carry roughly 15%. Source: peripheral blood, taken 28 days after the second AZD1222 dose. Source of these receptors: an adult who received the AZD1222 COVID-19 vaccine.

V is TRBV4-2 and J is TRBJ2-4; TRBD2 matches at 9 bases. Germline V gene lookup returns CDR1 LGHNA and CDR2 YNFKEQ. CDR3 length: 17 residues. Trimming at V came to 0 bases and at J to 6 bases, leaving 9 bases not matched to a gene. CDR3 coding DNA: TGTGCCAGCAGCCAAGACTTGGCGGGAGGGCCAAGAAACATTCAGTACTTC. This gives the protein CASSQDLAGGPRNIQYF.

The chain joins TRBV28 to TRBJ1-5; D ambiguous. This CDR3 is built from 12 residues. Germline CDR1 reads MDHEN; CDR2 reads SYDVKM. Trimming removed 7 bases from V and 2 bases from J, with 6 bases in between. CDR3 sequence: CASTRGNQPQHF. CDR3 coding DNA: TGTGCCAGCACGCGAGGCAATCAGCCCCAGCATTTT.

This chain uses TRBV29-1 with TRBJ1-2; 8 bases agree with TRBD1. V lost 2 bases and J lost 6; bases outside the gene matches: 8. This CDR3 region has 14 residues. The germline CDR1 and CDR2 sequences are SQVTM and ANQGSEA. The DNA of the CDR3 is TGCAGCGTTGAATTAGCGGCAGGGGGCCATGGCTACACCTTC. This codes for CSVELAAGGHGYTF.

This chain joins TRBV11-2 and TRBJ2-7; D unclear. Germline V gene lookup returns CDR1 SGHAT and CDR2 FQNNGV. CDR3 length: 17 amino acids. The V end lost 0 bases, the J end lost 1 base, and 16 bases lay between the germline ends. The CDR3 nucleotides read TGTGCCAGCAGCTTAGAGGTCTCCTCTCTCCCTTCCTACGAGCAGTACTTC. Translating gives CASSLEVSSLPSYEQYF.

The chain combines TRBV28 with TRBJ1-1; D is perhaps TRBD1 (5 bases). The CDR3 sequence is 15 residues long. V lost 5 bases to trimming and J lost 0 bases, with 13 bases between them. Germline V gene lookup returns CDR1 MDHEN and CDR2 SYDVKM. The DNA for the CDR3 is TGTGCCAGCAGTCCACCCCAGGGTTTGAACACTGAAGCTTTCTTT. Protein: CASSPPQGLNTEAFF.

The chain is built from TRBV4-2 and TRBJ2-7, with D possibly TRBD2 on 7 matching bases. Germline V gives CDR1 LGHNA, CDR2 YNFKEQ. The CDR3 runs 16 residues. The germline V and J ends were trimmed by 0 bases and 5 bases, with 17 bases remaining between them. The CDR3 DNA follows: TGTGCCAGCAGCCAAGAACAGTGGGTAGGGGGGGACGAGCAGTACTTC. Translated, it gives CASSQEQWVGGDEQYF.

V is TRBV12-3 or TRBV12-4 and J is TRBJ2-3; the D is unclear. CDR3 length equals 13 residues. Trimming removed 3 bases at V and 6 bases at J, with 10 bases between. The CDR3 DNA sequence: TGTGCCAGCAGTTTCGGCCGTTATGATACGCAGTATTTT. This codes for CASSFGRYDTQYF.

The chain has TRBV7-6 and TRBJ2-7, with TRBD1 as a possible D gene (5 bases). Trimming left V 1 base short and J 2 bases short, with 9 bases between. CDR1 is SGHVS and CDR2 is FNYEAQ in the germline V gene. The CDR3 has 14 residues. The chain's CDR3 is CASSLGRRAYEQYF. As DNA, the CDR3 is TGTGCCAGCAGCTTAGGACGCAGGGCCTACGAGCAGTACTTC.

The chain links TRBV6-1 to TRBJ2-7; D possibly uses TRBD1 or TRBD2 (5 bases each). The V end lost 8 bases, the J end lost 4 bases, and 15 bases lay between the germline ends. CDR3 length: 13 residues. Germline loops: CDR1 MNHNS, CDR2 SASEGT. CDR3 region: CASSVGPRYEQYF. DNA of the CDR3: TGTGCCAGCTCCGTGGGACCCCGGTACGAGCAGTACTTC.

The rearrangement links TRBV5-1 to TRBJ2-1; 7 nucleotides match TRBD2. V lost 4 bases and J lost 7; bases outside the gene matches: 14. The CDR3 is 16 residues long. Germline V CDR1 and CDR2: SGHRS, YFSETQ. The DNA for the CDR3 is TGCGCCAGCAGCCCTGGATGGGCAGGGAGGGAGAATGAGCAGTTCTTC. Translating gives CASSPGWAGRENEQFF. Drawing the rest from reference TRBV5-1 and TRBJ2-1, the complete variable domain is KAGVTQTPRYLIKTRGQQVTLSCSPISGHRSVSWYQQTPGQGLQFLFEYFSETQRNKGNFPGRFSGRQFSNSRSEMNVSTLELGDSALYLCASSPGWAGRENEQFFGPGTRLTVL.

The chain carries TRBV29-1 and TRBJ2-7; D is ambiguous. The CDR3 has 12 residues. Germline V gene data show CDR1 as SQVTM and CDR2 as ANQGSEA. The V and J ends lost 0 bases and 4 bases respectively, with 7 bases between them. As DNA, the CDR3 is TGCAGCGTTGAAGACCCCCCTTACGAGCAGTACTTC. This translates into CSVEDPPYEQYF.

The chain has TRBV30 and TRBJ2-7, with D possibly being TRBD1 (6 bases). Germline V gives CDR1 GTSNPN, CDR2 SVGIG (reference sequence). The CDR3 has 12 amino acids. V was pared by 8 bases and J by 2 bases, with 13 bases between. The CDR3 sequence: CAASDSTYEQYF. The CDR3 DNA is TGTGCCGCCTCGGACAGTACCTACGAGCAGTACTTC.